Given below is one T cell receptor beta chain in context. This sample is drawn from a study of blood T cell repertoires in COVID-19. Clones were read by immunoSEQ multiplex PCR, and TCRdb kept only the in-frame ones, dropping some. The data contain about 74,000 clones, approximately 85% of them seen just once; the ten biggest clones take up 36%. The germline V gene has CDR1 SGHRS and CDR2 YFSETQ. The V segment lost 4 bases and the J segment 5 bases; nucleotides outside the gene matches: 14. The CDR3 totals 16 residues. The sequence derives from a man in his 70s with acute or convalescent COVID-19. Material for sequencing was peripheral blood. This chain links TRBV5-1 with TRBJ2-5; 7 bases align to TRBD2. Here the CDR3 reads CASSPGQTGGYETQYF. The CDR3 nucleotides read TGCGCCAGCAGCCCGGGGCAGACGGGAGGATACGAGACCCAGTACTTC.